The 26 T cell receptor beta chains given below trace back to one sample, sequenced in a study of blood T cells in healthy people across ages. Combining a sample-barcoded 5' primer with a J-beta primer mix, a second PCR ran for about 6 to 12 cycles. TCRdb passed the 5' RACE reads through MiXCR, listing each CDR3 protein once. Of 450,000 to 650,000 distinct CDR3 sequences in the sample, about 24% were seen once. This sample also belongs to another study, concerning T cells of mothers and their children.

The sample was blood. These receptors were collected from a boy aged 5 to 17 in good health.

This clonotype has just a few counts. The rearrangement links TRBV7-8 to TRBJ2-3; tentative D call: TRBD1 (5 bases). This CDR3 is 14 amino acids long. Germline V CDR1 and CDR2: SGHVS, FQNEAQ. V was shortened by 4 bases and J by 0 bases, with 8 bases between the two germline ends. The CDR3 loop reads CASSSQGSTDTQYF. The CDR3 DNA sequence: TGTGCCAGCAGCTCGCAGGGAAGCACAGATACGCAGTATTTT.

The V call is TRBV20-1, the J call TRBJ1-2; 10 bases map to TRBD1. The CDR3 runs to 13 residues. In germline, CDR1 is DFQATT, CDR2 SNEGSKA (reference sequence). Losses at the gene ends were 6 bases for V and 8 bases for J; bases not matched to a gene: 9. Written as DNA, the CDR3 is TGCAGTGCAATGACAGGGGGCTTCGGGGGCTACACCTTC. It specifies CSAMTGGFGGYTF.

This clonotype was detected only a few times. The chain carries TRBV10-3 and TRBJ1-1; tentative D call: TRBD1 (6 bases). The V gene lost 3 bases and the J gene lost 1 base, with 15 bases spanning the gap. Germline lookup yields CDR1 ENHRY and CDR2 SYGVKD. The CDR3 is 16 residues long. This CDR3 reads CAISEFGQGPNTEAFF. The CDR3 DNA reads TGTGCCATCAGTGAATTCGGGCAGGGGCCGAACACTGAAGCTTTCTTT.

The chain carries TRBV5-5 and TRBJ2-1, with TRBD1 matching 8 bases. Germline V lookup: CDR1 SGHKS, CDR2 YYEKEE (reference sequence). V lost 3 bases to trimming and J lost 10 bases; unmatched junction nucleotides: 6. The CDR3 spans 13 residues. As DNA, the CDR3 is TGTGCCAGCAGCTGGACAGGGCCGGGAGAGCAGTTCTTC. Translation: CASSWTGPGEQFF.

This clonotype was detected only a few times. The V call is TRBV6-5, the J call TRBJ1-1; D is unclear. This CDR3 spans 9 amino acids. From germline, CDR1 is MNHEY and CDR2 SVGAGI. Trimming took 5 bases from V and 12 from J, leaving 7 bases between them. CDR3 DNA sequence: TGTGCCAGCAGTCCCGCGACTTTCTTT. Its translation is CASSPATFF.

The chain combines TRBV25-1 with TRBJ1-2; no reliable D call. Between the trimmed V and J ends, which lost 5 bases and 8 bases, there was a span of 6 bases. Germline CDR1 MGHDK, CDR2 SYGVNS. The CDR3 runs 10 residues. CDR3: CASSLTGYTF. In nucleotides, the CDR3 is TGTGCCAGCAGTCTGACGGGCTACACCTTC.

This clonotype was picked up a small number of times. The chain links TRBV13 to TRBJ2-5; 9 nucleotides match TRBD2. The DNA end lines up better with TRBJ2-1; the J call may be wrong. This CDR3 has 20 amino acids. In germline, CDR1 is PRHDT, CDR2 FYEKMQ (reference sequence). The CDR3 loop is CASRPLMGSPPKRGVHEQFF. Here the CDR3 DNA reads TGTGCCAGCAGACCCCTTATGGGTTCACCTCCAAAGCGGGGGGTCCATGAGCAGTTCTTC.

As DNA, the CDR3 is TGTGCCAGCAAACTAGCGGGGGAAGAGACCCAGTACTTC. Translating it yields CASKLAGEETQYF. The chain employs TRBV3-1 and TRBJ2-5, with TRBD2 matching 11 bases. Germline V gives CDR1 LGHDT, CDR2 YNNKEL (reference sequence). CDR3 length: 13 amino acids. With 7 bases clipped from V and 3 bases from J, the junction kept 1 base outside the gene matches.

The gene calls are TRBV9 and TRBJ2-5; TRBD1 agrees at 7 bases. The CDR3 has 15 amino acids. J lost 2 bases, V lost 3 bases, and 7 bases had no gene match. The germline V gene has CDR1 SGDLS and CDR2 YYNGEE. The CDR3 spells CASSETGMGQETQYF. Written as DNA, the CDR3 is TGTGCCAGCAGCGAGACAGGGATGGGACAAGAGACCCAGTACTTC. Complete variable domain (other parts from reference TRBV9 and TRBJ2-5): DSGVTQTPKHLITATGQRVTLRCSPRSGDLSVYWYQQSLDQGLQFLIQYYNGEERAKGNILERFSAQQFPDLHSELNLSSLELGDSALYFCASSETGMGQETQYFGPGTRLLVL.

This clonotype was detected ten times or more. The rearrangement joins TRBV7-2 to TRBJ1-4; the D is unclear. CDR1 and CDR2 (germline): SGHTA, FQGNSA. Trimming removed 3 bases from V and 5 bases from J, with 4 bases in between. CDR3 length equals 12 residues. This CDR3 is CASSFSNEKLFF. CDR3 coding DNA: TGTGCCAGCAGCTTCTCGAATGAAAAACTGTTTTTT.

This clonotype was seen more than once but under ten times. This sequence joins TRBV6-5 and TRBJ2-5, with D tentatively TRBD1 (5 bases). Between the trimmed V and J ends, which lost 4 bases and 5 bases, there was a span of 8 bases. CDR3 length equals 12 residues. Germline CDR1 and CDR2: MNHEY and SVGAGI. For the CDR3, the DNA is TGTGCCAGCAGTTCAGGGCCGGAGACCCAGTACTTC. It specifies CASSSGPETQYF.

The V gene is TRBV6-6, the J gene TRBJ2-1; D could derive from TRBD1 or TRBD2 (5 bases each). CDR3 length equals 14 residues. V shed 7 bases and J shed 10 bases, with 20 bases lying between them. CDR1 and CDR2 (germline): MNHNY, SVGAGI (reference sequence). The chain's CDR3 is CASTSLANWGEQFF. The CDR3, as DNA: TGTGCCAGCACCTCATTGGCTAACTGGGGGGAGCAGTTCTTC.

This clonotype was detected a few times. The chain has TRBV14 and TRBJ2-3; a possible D gene is TRBD2 (7 bases). Germline CDR1 reads SGHDN; CDR2 reads FVKESK. V lost 2 bases and J lost 1, with 10 bases in between. This CDR3 has 15 residues. The CDR3 sequence: CASSQWGGRTDTQYF. CDR3 DNA sequence: TGTGCCAGCAGCCAATGGGGGGGCCGCACAGATACGCAGTATTTT.

This clonotype appeared a few times. The rearrangement joins TRBV6-4 to TRBJ2-1; a possible D gene is TRBD1 (5 bases). Germline V gene lookup returns CDR1 MRHNA and CDR2 SNTAGT. This CDR3 is 14 amino acids long. V lost 5 bases, J lost 2 bases, and 10 bases lay in between. The CDR3 loop is CASSPGQTYNEQFF. In nucleotides, the CDR3 is TGTGCCAGCAGTCCAGGACAAACCTACAATGAGCAGTTCTTC.

The chain uses TRBV7-2 and TRBJ1-2; D remains unclear. The CDR3 contains 14 residues. Trimming took 3 bases from V and 3 from J, leaving 11 bases between them. The V gene's germline CDR1 is SGHTA and CDR2 FQGNSA. The CDR3 bases are TGTGCCAGCAGCTTTTCGGTGGGCGACTATGGCTACACCTTC. It codes for CASSFSVGDYGYTF. The complete variable domain, with remaining parts taken from reference TRBV7-2 and TRBJ1-2, reads GAGVSQSPSNKVTEKGKDVELRCDPISGHTALYWYRQSLGQGLEFLIYFQGNSAPDKSGLPSDRFSAERTGGSVSTLTIQRTQQEDSAVYLCASSFSVGDYGYTFGSGTRLTVV.

This clonotype appeared a few times. The V and J genes are TRBV4-1 and TRBJ1-2; 8 nucleotides match TRBD1. V trimming: 6 bases; J trimming: 4 bases; junction bases outside the gene matches: 10. Germline-derived CDR1 and CDR2 are MGHRA and YSYEKL. There are 15 residues in the CDR3. CDR3 region: CASRGQGASRYGYTF. For the CDR3, the DNA is TGCGCCAGCAGGGGTCAGGGGGCGTCTCGCTATGGCTACACCTTC.

The V gene is TRBV18, the J gene TRBJ2-5; D may correspond to TRBD1 or TRBD2 (5 bases each). Germline CDR1 reads KGHSH; CDR2 reads LQKENI. The CDR3 length is 15 residues. V lost 6 bases and J 2 bases, leaving 16 bases between the germline ends. CDR3 sequence: CASSPTGRGQETQYF. CDR3 nucleotides: TGTGCCAGCTCTCCCACGGGACGCGGACAAGAGACCCAGTACTTC.

This CDR3 reads CASSYSGTGASSGNTIYF. Written as DNA, the CDR3 is TGTGCCAGCAGTTACTCGGGAACAGGGGCTAGCTCTGGAAACACCATATATTTT. J is TRBJ1-3 and V is TRBV6-5, with 7 bases that match TRBD1. CDR3 length equals 18 residues. The ends lost 0 bases at V and 0 bases at J; junction bases unmatched: 8. Germline V CDR1 and CDR2: MNHEY, SVGAGI.

This chain connects TRBV12-3 or TRBV12-4 to TRBJ2-3; no firm D call. The CDR3 consists of 13 residues. The V end was cut by 5 bases, the J end by 7 bases, with 13 bases between. The CDR3 coding sequence is TGTGCCAGCAGTCCCACCTTCCGGCATACGCAGTATTTT. Protein sequence: CASSPTFRHTQYF.

This clonotype was picked up many times. The rearrangement joins TRBV28 to TRBJ2-1, with TRBD2 matching 8 bases. The germline gives CDR1 MDHEN, CDR2 SYDVKM. The CDR3 is made up of 16 amino acids. Losses at the gene ends were 4 bases for V and 9 bases for J; bases not matched to a gene: 14. The CDR3 here is CASSSGRSGRWSEQFF. The DNA for the CDR3 is TGTGCCAGCAGTTCAGGGAGGAGCGGGAGATGGAGTGAGCAGTTCTTC. Full variable domain (remainder filled in from reference TRBV28 and TRBJ2-1): DVKVTQSSRYLVKRTGEKVFLECVQDMDHENMFWYRQDPGLGLRLIYFSYDVKMKEKGDIPEGYSVSREKKERFSLILESASTNQTSMYLCASSSGRSGRWSEQFFGPGTRLTVL.

V and J are TRBV27 and TRBJ2-5, with D perhaps TRBD1 or TRBD2 (5 bases each). Germline V gene sequence: CDR1 MNHEY, CDR2 SMNVEV (reference sequence). The CDR3 totals 15 residues. V lost 5 bases and J lost 2, with 15 bases in between. The CDR3 spells CASSRRDVVQETQYF. The DNA for the CDR3 is TGTGCCAGCAGTCGCCGGGACGTAGTTCAAGAGACCCAGTACTTC.

V usage is TRBV29-1 and J usage is TRBJ2-1; maybe TRBD2 (6 bases). The V gene lost 6 bases and the J gene lost 0 bases, with 12 bases spanning the gap. In germline, CDR1 is SQVTM, CDR2 ANQGSEA. The CDR3 runs 14 residues. For the CDR3, the DNA is TGCAGCGTGTTGGCTAGCGACTCCTACAATGAGCAGTTCTTC. This codes for CSVLASDSYNEQFF.

The chain couples TRBV9 to TRBJ2-5, with 7 bases aligning to TRBD2. With the DNA end fitting TRBJ2-1 better, the J assignment may be wrong. This CDR3 has 17 residues. CDR1 SGDLS and CDR2 YYNGEE come from the germline V gene. The CDR3 region is CASSGRGVLPLYNEQFF. CDR3 coding DNA: TGTGCCAGCAGCGGCCGGGGGGTCCTACCCCTCTACAATGAGCAGTTCTTC.

The chain is built from TRBV11-1 and TRBJ2-1, with TRBD2 matching 10 bases. Germline values: CDR1 SGHAT, CDR2 FQDESV (reference sequence). The V and J ends lost 3 bases and 9 bases, in that order; junction bases with no gene match: 11. The CDR3 spans 16 residues. CDR3 DNA: TGTGCCAGCAGCTTCGTAAGCGGGAGGGCCGCTATTGAGCAGTTCTTC. As protein: CASSFVSGRAAIEQFF.

Turning to this clonotype: The junction shows a germline mismatch at one end, possibly a read error. The CDR3 is CASSLVLDITYEQHF. In DNA, the CDR3 is TGTGCCAGCAGTTTAGTTCTGGACATAACCTACGAGCAGCACTTC. The chain carries TRBV28 and TRBJ2-1; tentative D call: TRBD1 (5 bases). CDR1 MDHEN and CDR2 SYDVKM come from the germline V gene. This CDR3 is built from 15 residues. The full variable domain, in which reference TRBV28 and TRBJ2-1 provide the parts outside the CDR3, is DVKVTQSSRYLVKRTGEKVFLECVQDMDHENMFWYRQDPGLGLRLIYFSYDVKMKEKGDIPEGYSVSREKKERFSLILESASTNQTSMYLCASSLVLDITYEQHFGPGTRLTVL.

This clonotype was observed a handful of times. This chain links TRBV13 with TRBJ2-5; TRBD1 agrees at 7 bases. The last part of the DNA fits TRBJ2-7 better; the J call may be wrong. Germline CDR1 is PRHDT and CDR2 is FYEKMQ (reference sequence). CDR3 size: 15 residues. DNA for the CDR3: TGTGCCAGCAGCTTAGGGGGACAGTCTCAGGTCGAGCAGTACTTC. Encoded protein: CASSLGGQSQVEQYF.